Each of the 7 T cell receptor beta chains below was sequenced from the same sample in a study of blood T cell repertoires in COVID-19. The protocol was immunoSEQ multiplex PCR, while the TCRdb copy is restricted to in-frame clones and leaves out a portion. This table has 340,000 or so clones, about 86% appearing once. Sequencing was performed on PBMCs or T cells enriched from blood (not recorded which). The receptors shown here come from a woman aged 40 to 50 with acute COVID-19.

The chain carries TRBV10-3 and TRBJ1-4, with 11 bases that match TRBD1. J gave up 7 bases and V 2 bases, and 6 bases lay outside the gene matches. Germline values: CDR1 ENHRY, CDR2 SYGVKD. The CDR3 is 16 amino acids. In DNA, the CDR3 is TGTGCCATCAGTGAGCGGGACAGGGGGATAAGTGAAAAACTGTTTTTT. This codes for CAISERDRGISEKLFF.

The gene calls are TRBV5-6 and TRBJ2-7; 7 nucleotides line up with TRBD1. The ends lost 6 bases at V and 2 bases at J; junction bases unmatched: 5. CDR1 is SGHDT, CDR2 YYEEEE, per germline. The CDR3 consists of 13 residues. Here the CDR3 reads CASTQGQPYEQYF. CDR3 coding DNA: TGTGCCAGCACCCAGGGACAGCCCTACGAGCAGTACTTC.

The chain recombines TRBV6-2 or TRBV6-3 with TRBJ2-1; no definite D call. V gave up 0 bases and J gave up 4 bases, with 13 bases separating them. Germline loops: CDR1 MNHEY, CDR2 SVGEGT. This CDR3 has 16 amino acids. The DNA for the CDR3 is TGTGCCAGCAGTTACTCAGAGGTCCTCCGTTACAATGAGCAGTTCTTC. It yields the protein CASSYSEVLRYNEQFF.

This chain uses TRBV6-5 with TRBJ1-5; 7 bases are shared with TRBD1. Germline CDR1 reads MNHEY; CDR2 reads SVGAGI. The length of the CDR3 is 15 residues. J was trimmed by 6 bases and V by 4 bases; bases with no gene match: 9. CDR3 sequence: CASSLKTGRGQPQHF. CDR3 DNA: TGTGCCAGCAGTTTAAAGACAGGGCGGGGTCAGCCCCAGCATTTT.

The J gene is TRBJ1-3, the V gene TRBV6-5; D remains unclear. The V gene lost 7 bases and the J gene lost 2 bases, with 12 bases spanning the gap. The CDR3 sequence is 14 residues long. In germline, CDR1 is MNHEY, CDR2 SVGAGI. The CDR3 bases are TGTGCCAGCATCGACTCAGTCGCTGGAAACACCATATATTTT. Encoded protein: CASIDSVAGNTIYF.

The chain links TRBV27 to TRBJ2-7; D unclear. There are 13 residues in the CDR3. Germline V gene data show CDR1 as MNHEY and CDR2 as SMNVEV (reference sequence). The germline V and J ends were trimmed by 6 bases and 2 bases, with 11 bases remaining between them. The CDR3 sequence is CASRAGLAYEQYF. CDR3 DNA: TGTGCCAGCAGGGCAGGTCTTGCCTACGAGCAGTACTTC.

V gene TRBV3-1 (or the pseudogene TRBV3-2) combines with J gene TRBJ2-1, with a weak D call TRBD2 (5 bases). This CDR3 has 15 amino acids. CDR1 LGHDT and CDR2 YNNKEL come from the germline V gene (reference sequence). V lost 2 bases to trimming and J lost 5 bases, with 13 bases between them. CDR3 DNA sequence: TGTGCCAGCAGCCAAAGTGGTACGGGGAACAATGAGCAGTTCTTC. This encodes CASSQSGTGNNEQFF.